What follows describes a single T cell receptor beta chain. It has no known antigen specificity. The input lacks base qualities; no much larger clone sits a single base away. This sample is part of a study of blood T cell repertoires in COVID-19 (TCRdb year 2020). With regard to the full study: Collaborator samples came from the United States, Italy and Spain and covered acute and convalescent phases of COVID-19. The material from the prospective study consisted of cDNA or gDNA derived from T cells, B-cell-depleted T cells, or PBMCs. Deeply sampled blood TCRbeta repertoires from subjects exposed to, actively infected with, or recovered from COVID-19 were included in the dataset. The repertoires were released in a freely available public database meant as a resource for research on the immune response to SARS-CoV-2. The samples were drawn from the first 160 participants of the ongoing ImmuneRACE study and from 1,254 subjects provided by 6 global collaborators. Sample metadata almost always included a de-identified subject ID, COVID-19 status, age in years and sex. HLA class I and class II types, where available, came from metadata supplied by the sample provider rather than from assay-based typing. What the research found in general, with its limitations: How much clinical and demographic metadata was included differed by source and by participant, and the metadata was provided uncurated.

Its CDR3 holds 15 amino acids, cysteine through phenylalanine. Of all the DNA, just the CDR3 is kept, 45 bases in frame from base 1. CDR1 and CDR2 were assigned from the germline V gene as MNHEY and SVGEGT. Here V drops 5 bases and J drops 2 bases, and the junction holds 7 bases not matched to any gene. TCRbeta CDR3 regions were amplified from genomic DNA by means of the immunoSEQ Assay, a bias-controlled multiplex PCR. The authors processed their data as follows. Nucleated cell counts per sample were estimated from amplification of reference gene primers within the assay. To quantify the absolute abundance of each unique TCRbeta CDR3 rearrangement, sequence reads were collapsed and filtered. Productive Simpson clonality was computed per sample as the square root of Simpson's diversity index over productive rearrangements. What TCRdb holds here is the immuneACCESS table cut down to in-frame rearrangements. Part of the clones is not present; checked against another copy, under half of the missing clones reflect an unresolved V gene, and the others are unexplained. V and J calls and clone size follow that table, whereas D and trimming were derived from the DNA. The sample table contains 70,000 to 90,000 clones; only one count was recorded for more than 75% of them. Approximately 8.1% of the sample goes to the ten largest clones.

Collaborating institutions collected whole blood in K2EDTA tubes following their own protocols. For TCRbeta analysis, collaborator samples were shipped as frozen whole blood, as isolated PBMCs, or as DNA extracted from either sample type. This clonotype originated in a man aged 45-60 years with active COVID-19. This sequence uses TRBV6-2 or TRBV6-3 and TRBJ2-3, and TRBD2 aligns with 7 junction nucleotides. Sequenced sample: peripheral blood. The DNA sequence follows: TGTGCCAGCAGTCTTATGGGGGGGTACACAGATACGCAGTATTTT. Its product reads: CASSLMGGYTDTQYF.